This passage covers 15 T cell receptor beta chains from one sample sequenced in a study of response to subunit inactivated influenza vaccine. MiXCR, run by TCRdb on the RT-PCR reads, gives a single entry per CDR3 protein. Of roughly 500,000 distinct CDR3 sequences listed, approximately 15% are singletons. Sequencing was performed on CD4+ T cells sorted from PBMCs, taken around 25 months after vaccination. Receptors were obtained from a man aged 50 to 75 who received an inactivated influenza vaccine.

The V call is TRBV4-2, the J call TRBJ2-3; unclear D gene. Per germline, CDR1 LGHNA and CDR2 YNFKEQ. Deletions cut 0 bases from V and 2 bases from J, with 6 bases between. This CDR3 spans 14 amino acids. CDR3 amino acids: CASSQDKPTDTQYF. The CDR3 DNA sequence: TGTGCCAGCAGCCAAGATAAACCCACAGATACGCAGTATTTT.

This clonotype turned up a few times. This sequence joins TRBV11-2 and TRBJ2-3; D might be TRBD1 (6 bases). From germline, CDR1 is SGHAT and CDR2 FQNNGV. Trimming left V 5 bases short and J 2 bases short, with 17 bases between. The CDR3 length is 16 residues. The CDR3 DNA sequence: TGTGCCAGCAGCCCCGGGACACTGGGGTACACAGATACGCAGTATTTT. This gives the protein CASSPGTLGYTDTQYF.

V is TRBV4-2 and J is TRBJ2-7, with TRBD1 matching over 9 bases. J lost 3 bases, V lost 0 bases, and 3 bases had no gene match. The germline V gene encodes CDR1 LGHNA and CDR2 YNFKEQ. This CDR3 has 15 amino acids. The CDR3 nucleotides read TGTGCCAGCAGCCAAGATTGGGGACAGGGCTACGAGCAGTACTTC. This gives the protein CASSQDWGQGYEQYF.

The count of this clonotype is one. This rearrangement joins TRBV20-1 to TRBJ2-1; 10 bases are shared with TRBD1. Looked up from germline, CDR1 is DFQATT and CDR2 is SNEGSKA (reference sequence). With 4 bases clipped from V and 7 bases from J, the junction kept 10 bases outside the gene matches. The CDR3 runs to 15 residues. Here the CDR3 reads CSAITGTGDLNEQFF. Here the CDR3 DNA reads TGCAGTGCTATCACCGGGACAGGGGATTTGAATGAGCAGTTCTTC.

This clonotype was detected many times. This rearrangement joins TRBV5-1 to TRBJ2-5; D tentatively fits TRBD1 or TRBD2 (5 bases each). Germline lookup yields CDR1 SGHRS and CDR2 YFSETQ. This CDR3 comprises 15 residues. The V end lost 0 bases, the J end lost 2 bases, and 11 bases lay between the germline ends. This CDR3 reads CASSLAGTEQETQYF. The CDR3 DNA follows: TGCGCCAGCAGCTTGGCCGGGACGGAACAAGAGACCCAGTACTTC.

The chain combines TRBV4-2 with TRBJ1-1; D is uncertain. Between the trimmed V and J ends, which lost 3 bases and 0 bases, there was a span of 8 bases. Germline CDR1 reads LGHNA; CDR2 reads YNFKEQ. The CDR3 loop spans 14 amino acids. The CDR3 is CASSHYAVNTEAFF. DNA for the CDR3: TGTGCCAGCAGCCATTACGCAGTGAACACTGAAGCTTTCTTT.

There are many counts of this clonotype. The chain links TRBV10-3 to TRBJ2-6, with D perhaps TRBD1 or TRBD2 (5 bases each). This CDR3 spans 17 amino acids. Between the trimmed V and J ends, which lost 1 base and 1 base, there was a span of 11 bases. Germline V gene data show CDR1 as ENHRY and CDR2 as SYGVKD. CDR3 in DNA: TGTGCCATCAGTGAGTTTCAGGGACGGTCTGGGGCCAACGTCCTGACTTTC. It is translated as CAISEFQGRSGANVLTF.

The rearrangement uses TRBV12-3 or TRBV12-4 and TRBJ2-2; tentatively, D is TRBD2 (5 bases). V dropped 3 bases and J dropped 0 bases, with 5 bases sitting between them. The CDR3 has 14 amino acids. The CDR3 bases are TGTGCCAGCAGTTTCGGGACGAACACCGGGGAGCTGTTTTTT. Protein sequence: CASSFGTNTGELFF.

There are a few counts of this clonotype. V is TRBV3-1 and J is TRBJ2-1; 14 bases are a match to TRBD2. V trimming: 4 bases; J trimming: 10 bases; junction bases outside the gene matches: 12. Germline lookup yields CDR1 LGHDT and CDR2 YNNKEL (reference sequence). The CDR3 is 17 amino acids. The CDR3 loop reads CASSPQTSGRAAGEQFF. The DNA of the CDR3 is TGTGCCAGCAGCCCCCAGACTAGCGGGAGGGCCGCTGGGGAGCAGTTCTTC.

The chain couples TRBV3-1 to TRBJ1-1, with 8 bases lining up with TRBD1. The CDR3 is 17 amino acids. Looked up from germline, CDR1 is LGHDT and CDR2 is YNNKEL (reference sequence). V gave up 7 bases and J gave up 3 bases; unmatched junction bases: 16. CDR3 in DNA: TGTGCCAGCATAGGGACAGGCCAGAGCGGTAGGTACACTGAAGCTTTCTTT. It codes for CASIGTGQSGRYTEAFF. The full variable domain, with the rest looked up from reference TRBV3-1 and TRBJ1-1, is DTAVSQTPKYLVTQMGNDKSIKCEQNLGHDTMYWYKQDSKKFLKIMFSYNNKELIINETVPNRFSPKSPDKAHLNLHINSLELGDSAVYFCASIGTGQSGRYTEAFFGQGTRLTVV.

The chain uses TRBV10-3 and TRBJ2-2; no definite D call. Germline CDR1 reads ENHRY; CDR2 reads SYGVKD. The CDR3 consists of 14 residues. Trimming pared 0 bases from V and 7 bases from J, leaving 9 bases between. CDR3 sequence reads: CAISESKVGGELFF. Written as DNA, the CDR3 is TGTGCCATCAGTGAGTCGAAAGTGGGCGGGGAGCTGTTTTTT.

The CDR3 nucleotides are TGTGCCATCAGTGAGGAGGACGGATCCCCCTACAATGAGCAGTTCTTC. Amino acids: CAISEEDGSPYNEQFF. The rearrangement joins TRBV10-3 to TRBJ2-1, with D unclear. V dropped 2 bases and J dropped 2 bases, with 13 bases sitting between them. The germline V gene has CDR1 ENHRY and CDR2 SYGVKD. This CDR3 has 16 residues.

The rearrangement joins TRBV7-9 to TRBJ2-7; possibly TRBD1 or TRBD2 for D (5 bases each). V gave up 4 bases and J gave up 5 bases, with 15 bases separating them. Germline CDR1 SEHNR, CDR2 FQNEAQ (reference sequence). CDR3 length: 14 amino acids. The chain's CDR3 is CASSSGATPHEQYF. The CDR3 DNA reads TGTGCCAGCAGCTCCGGGGCTACTCCTCACGAGCAGTACTTC.

This clonotype was detected only a few times. The rearrangement joins TRBV20-1 to TRBJ2-5; perhaps TRBD2 as D (5 bases). Trimming shortened V by 2 bases and J by 2 bases, and 12 bases separated the two germline ends. Germline V gene sequence: CDR1 DFQATT, CDR2 SNEGSKA (reference sequence). The CDR3 consists of 14 residues. In DNA form, the CDR3 reads TGCAGTGCTAGAAGACGGACTTCTCAAGAGACCCAGTACTTC. Protein: CSARRRTSQETQYF.

This clonotype was counted only a few times. This chain uses TRBV5-1 with TRBJ2-1; TRBD1 matches at 7 bases. The CDR3 extends over 13 amino acids. The trim removed 3 bases at V and 10 bases at J, leaving 7 bases unmatched. Germline V gene data show CDR1 as SGHRS and CDR2 as YFSETQ. This chain's CDR3 is CASSSGTEKEQFF. DNA of the CDR3: TGCGCCAGCAGCTCCGGGACAGAAAAGGAGCAGTTCTTC.